These 24 T cell receptor beta chains share one sample of origin, sequenced in a study of PD-1 blockade in mismatch repair-deficient tumors. Time point noted: roughly nine-day in vitro stimulation with candidate neoantigen peptide 2. These TCRs are of unknown antigen specificity. Here immunoSEQ multiplex PCR was the method, and the copy in TCRdb shows in-frame clones only, minus some. In the table there are just under 10,000 clones, approximately 86% of which are singletons. Specimen: cells cultured in vitro, collected from a patient treated with pembrolizumab. These receptors all come from an adult with mismatch repair-deficient cancer.

The chain is built from TRBV5-4 and TRBJ2-1, with 10 bases fitting TRBD2. J was trimmed by 15 bases and V by 4 bases; bases with no gene match: 7. CDR1 and CDR2 (germline): SGHNT, YYREEE (reference sequence). The CDR3 spans 12 residues. Written as DNA, the CDR3 is TGTGCCAGCAGCACTAGCGGGATGTCACTGTTCTTC. It translates to CASSTSGMSLFF.

This chain connects TRBV5-1 to TRBJ2-5, with 11 bases fitting TRBD2. Germline CDR1 and CDR2: SGHRS and YFSETQ. CDR3 length: 15 amino acids. The V and J ends lost 4 bases and 5 bases, in that order; junction bases with no gene match: 7. The CDR3 region is CASSNRLAGRETQYF. In DNA form, the CDR3 reads TGCGCCAGCAGCAATCGACTAGCGGGAAGGGAGACCCAGTACTTC.

V is TRBV30 and J is TRBJ2-1; TRBD2 agrees at 7 bases. The CDR3 sequence is 13 residues long. Germline V lookup: CDR1 GTSNPN, CDR2 SVGIG (reference sequence). The V gene end was trimmed by 4 bases and the J gene end by 9 bases; junction bases not matched to a gene: 9. CDR3 sequence: CAWTKGGPSEQFF. The DNA for the CDR3 is TGTGCCTGGACCAAGGGAGGGCCAAGTGAGCAGTTCTTC. The full variable domain, in which reference TRBV30 and TRBJ2-1 provide the parts outside the CDR3, is SQTIHQWPATLVQPVGSPLSLECTVEGTSNPNLYWYRQAAGRGLQLLFYSVGIGQISSEVPQNLSASRPQDRQFILSSKKLLLSDSGFYLCAWTKGGPSEQFFGPGTRLTVL.

Points on this clone: No DNA is shown, since the ends of the CDR3 on it are uncertain; the CDR3 is the one TCRdb lists. The chain joins TRBV28 to TRBJ1-3; the table's D call, TRBD1, was not checked against the DNA. Germline CDR1 is MDHEN and CDR2 is SYDVKM. The CDR3 totals 19 residues, both ends included. The CDR3 protein is CASSFGEGWGQGTGNTIYF.

The chain employs TRBV27 and TRBJ1-5; D possibly corresponds to TRBD1 (5 bases). Germline CDR1 is MNHEY and CDR2 is SMNVEV (reference sequence). Trimming cost V 5 bases and J 4 bases, with 12 bases left between them. The CDR3 has 14 amino acids. DNA of the CDR3: TGTGCCAGCAGTACCGGGACCGCAAATCAGCCCCAGCATTTT. Translated, it gives CASSTGTANQPQHF.

This clone was seen a single time. The chain uses TRBV28 and TRBJ1-4; weak D call: TRBD1 (5 bases). This CDR3 has 13 residues. The ends were cut back, 4 bases at V and 8 bases at J, with 11 bases in the middle. Germline V lookup: CDR1 MDHEN, CDR2 SYDVKM. DNA of the CDR3: TGTGCCAGCAGTTCTAAGGGGCCAGAAAAACTGTTTTTT. Translated: CASSSKGPEKLFF. Combining the CDR3 with reference TRBV28 and TRBJ1-4 gives the whole variable domain DVKVTQSSRYLVKRTGEKVFLECVQDMDHENMFWYRQDPGLGLRLIYFSYDVKMKEKGDIPEGYSVSREKKERFSLILESASTNQTSMYLCASSSKGPEKLFFGSGTQLSVL.

This chain joins TRBV28 and TRBJ1-4, with a weak D call TRBD1 (5 bases). CDR3 length: 12 amino acids. Deletions cut 5 bases from V and 7 bases from J, with 8 bases between. The V gene's germline CDR1 is MDHEN and CDR2 SYDVKM. The CDR3 spells CASSSGGEKLFF. CDR3 DNA sequence: TGTGCCAGCAGTAGCGGGGGTGAAAAACTGTTTTTT. Full variable domain (remainder filled in from reference TRBV28 and TRBJ1-4): DVKVTQSSRYLVKRTGEKVFLECVQDMDHENMFWYRQDPGLGLRLIYFSYDVKMKEKGDIPEGYSVSREKKERFSLILESASTNQTSMYLCASSSGGEKLFFGSGTQLSVL.

The chain recombines TRBV19 with TRBJ1-2; 7 bases match TRBD1. The length of the CDR3 is 12 residues. Losses at the gene ends were 9 bases for V and 4 bases for J; bases not matched to a gene: 5. The germline CDR1 and CDR2 sequences are LNHDA and SQIVND (reference sequence). The chain's CDR3 is CARGTAFYGYTF. In nucleotides, the CDR3 is TGTGCCAGAGGGACAGCCTTCTATGGCTACACCTTC.

This clone was seen just once. The chain recombines TRBV19 with TRBJ2-5; either TRBD1 or TRBD2 may supply D (5 bases each). Trimming left V 3 bases short and J 1 base short, with 21 bases between. Germline lookup yields CDR1 LNHDA and CDR2 SQIVND (reference sequence). The CDR3 spans 18 residues. The CDR3 here is CASSIPGRPGFGQETQYF. The CDR3 coding sequence is TGTGCCAGTAGTATTCCGGGGCGGCCTGGCTTCGGCCAAGAGACCCAGTACTTC.

This clone occurred once. The rearrangement joins TRBV13 to TRBJ2-7, with 8 bases identical to TRBD2. Germline V lookup: CDR1 PRHDT, CDR2 FYEKMQ (reference sequence). V shed 3 bases, J shed 0 bases, and the junction held 13 bases outside the gene matches. CDR3 size: 18 residues. In DNA form, the CDR3 reads TGTGCCAGCAGCTTCGTACTAGCGGCCTCCACCTCCTCCTACGAGCAGTACTTC. Amino acids: CASSFVLAASTSSYEQYF.

This rearrangement joins TRBV11-1 to TRBJ2-3; the D call may be TRBD1 or TRBD2 (5 bases each). The CDR3 sequence is 15 residues long. Germline CDR1 SGHAT, CDR2 FQDESV (reference sequence). Trimming removed 0 bases at V and 2 bases at J, with 9 bases between. CDR3 coding DNA: TGTGCCAGCAGCTTAGCCCCGGGACCCACAGATACGCAGTATTTT. Its protein is CASSLAPGPTDTQYF.

This chain joins TRBV7-2 and TRBJ2-7; 9 bases align to TRBD2. The junction had 6 bases not matched to a gene; V was cut back by 5 bases and J by 4 bases. Per germline, CDR1 SGHTA and CDR2 FQGNSA. This CDR3 region has 14 residues. CDR3 DNA: TGTGCCAGCAGCGATAGCGGGAGCGGTTACGAGCAGTACTTC. This gives the protein CASSDSGSGYEQYF.

The chain uses TRBV29-1 and TRBJ2-1, with D tentatively TRBD2 (7 bases). The V gene's germline CDR1 is SQVTM and CDR2 ANQGSEA. The ends were cut back, 7 bases at V and 6 bases at J, with 16 bases in the middle. The CDR3 has 13 residues. CDR3 nucleotides: TGCAGCGCCCGGGGGGCTAGCGGCAATGAGCAGTTCTTC. It codes for CSARGASGNEQFF.

The chain links TRBV25-1 to TRBJ1-4, with no clear D. CDR1 MGHDK and CDR2 SYGVNS come from the germline V gene. The CDR3 is 15 residues long. Trimming removed 4 bases at V and 0 bases at J, with 9 bases between. CDR3 loop: CASSVGWATNEKLFF. CDR3 in DNA: TGTGCCAGCAGTGTAGGGTGGGCAACTAATGAAAAACTGTTTTTT.

The V call is TRBV11-3, the J call TRBJ2-7; D is ambiguous. V was cut by 3 bases and J by 0 bases, with 18 bases left in between. This CDR3 region has 17 residues. Per germline, CDR1 SGHNT and CDR2 YENEEA. In DNA, the CDR3 is TGTGCCAGCAGCTTTTGGGCCCTTAACGGTAGCTCCTACGAGCAGTACTTC. Translation: CASSFWALNGSSYEQYF.

The chain is built from TRBV7-9 and TRBJ1-5, with TRBD1 identical over 10 bases. Germline V gives CDR1 SEHNR, CDR2 FQNEAQ (reference sequence). Trimming took 6 bases from V and 5 from J; bases not matched to a gene: 7. This CDR3 has 15 amino acids. CDR3 coding DNA: TGTGCCAGCAGTCCGACAGGGGGCGGGGATCAGCCCCAGCATTTT. Translation gives CASSPTGGGDQPQHF.

V gene TRBV7-2 combines with J gene TRBJ2-5; 10 nucleotides align to TRBD2. Germline CDR1 reads SGHTA; CDR2 reads FQGNSA. The CDR3 spans 16 residues. V lost 1 base and J lost 5; bases outside the gene matches: 7. CDR3 amino acids: CASSLVASGSTETQYF. CDR3 bases: TGTGCCAGCAGCTTAGTAGCTAGCGGGAGTACTGAGACCCAGTACTTC.

V and J are TRBV6-1 and TRBJ2-2; 8 bases match TRBD2. The V gene's germline CDR1 is MNHNS and CDR2 SASEGT. This CDR3 spans 15 amino acids. V was pared by 4 bases and J by 1 base, with 2 bases of the junction left unmatched. The CDR3 loop is CASSVREGNTGELFF. The CDR3 nucleotides read TGTGCCAGCAGTGTACGGGAGGGGAACACCGGGGAGCTGTTTTTT.

The chain combines TRBV28 with TRBJ2-2; no clear D gene. This CDR3 contains 13 residues. Germline V gene data show CDR1 as MDHEN and CDR2 as SYDVKM. V dropped 6 bases and J dropped 5 bases, with 10 bases sitting between them. Here the CDR3 reads CASRPVGTGELFF. CDR3 nucleotide sequence: TGTGCCAGCAGGCCCGTTGGGACCGGGGAGCTGTTTTTT.

This clone came up once. The chain has TRBV27 and TRBJ1-2; a weak D match, TRBD1 (5 bases). The V and J ends lost 0 bases and 6 bases respectively, with 14 bases between them. This CDR3 comprises 15 residues. CDR1 and CDR2 (germline): MNHEY, SMNVEV (reference sequence). CDR3 protein: CASSLSFSGVDGYTF. The CDR3 DNA follows: TGTGCCAGCAGTTTATCGTTCTCGGGGGTGGATGGCTACACCTTC.

The rearrangement links TRBV15 to TRBJ1-4; D might be TRBD1 (5 bases). Trimming left V 11 bases short and J 8 bases short, with 21 bases between. The CDR3 has 14 amino acids. Germline lookup yields CDR1 LNHNV and CDR2 YYDKDF (reference sequence). In DNA form, the CDR3 reads TGTGCCTCGACTCGGGGGGGTGTCAACGAAAAACTGTTTTTT. Translating it yields CASTRGGVNEKLFF.

This sequence joins TRBV19 and TRBJ2-3, with D possibly matching TRBD2 (5 bases). Germline V gene lookup returns CDR1 LNHDA and CDR2 SQIVND (reference sequence). This CDR3 has 12 amino acids. Trimming shortened V by 7 bases and J by 2 bases, and 7 bases separated the two germline ends. The DNA for the CDR3 is TGTGCCAGTACCGGGGACACAGATACGCAGTATTTT. Translation gives CASTGDTDTQYF.

V is TRBV9 and J is TRBJ2-2; 7 nucleotides match TRBD2. V gave up 4 bases and J gave up 7 bases; unmatched junction bases: 7. The CDR3 spans 14 residues. From germline, CDR1 is SGDLS and CDR2 YYNGEE. CDR3 sequence: CASSPRTSLGELFF. The CDR3 bases are TGTGCCAGCAGCCCCCGGACTAGTCTCGGGGAGCTGTTTTTT.

The J gene is TRBJ2-1, the V gene TRBV5-1; 8 bases fit TRBD2. The germline V gene has CDR1 SGHRS and CDR2 YFSETQ. This CDR3 has 15 amino acids. Germline trimming cut 0 bases from V and 6 bases from J; bases unmatched to any gene: 5. The CDR3 nucleotides are TGCGCCAGCAGCTTGGATCTAGCGGGCTTCAATGAGCAGTTCTTC. Translation gives CASSLDLAGFNEQFF.